This entry describes one T cell receptor (beta chain). V dropped 3 bases and J dropped 3; count of bases not matched to a gene: 4. There are 15 residues in the CDR3. CDR1 LNHDA and CDR2 SQIVND come from the germline V gene (reference sequence). TCRdb keeps only in-frame clones here, not all; method: immunoSEQ multiplex PCR. The table lists around 100,000 clones, about 89% of them singletons. This sample is drawn from a study of blood T cell repertoires in COVID-19. Turning to the study itself: The United States, Italy and Spain were the sources of the acute and convalescent COVID-19 samples.

The chain links TRBV19 to TRBJ2-7, with 11 positions matching TRBD1. The TCR originated in a woman in her fifties or sixties with acute or convalescent COVID-19. Sequencing was performed on peripheral blood. The CDR3 DNA reads as TGTGCCAGTAGTATTTACGGGACAGGGGGCTACGAGCAGTACTTC. As protein: CASSIYGTGGYEQYF. Together with reference TRBV19 and TRBJ2-7, the CDR3 gives the full variable domain: DGGITQSPKYLFRKEGQNVTLSCEQNLNHDAMYWYRQDPGQGLRLIYYSQIVNDFQKGDIAEGYSVSREKKESFPLTVTSAQKNPTAFYLCASSIYGTGGYEQYFGPGTRLTVT.